Below, 13 T cell receptor beta chains from the same sample are listed, as sequenced in a study of control samples from healthy donors and cancer patients. Produced via immunoSEQ multiplex PCR; TCRdb's table is partial and in-frame only. The sample lists about 150,000 clones; just under 95% were seen once. Material: blood. These receptors were collected from a man in his forties or fifties in good health.

The chain employs TRBV27 and TRBJ1-1; D is uncertain. CDR3 size: 12 residues. V shed 6 bases and J shed 1 base, with 6 bases lying between them. Germline CDR1 and CDR2: MNHEY and SMNVEV (reference sequence). The CDR3 nucleotides read TGTGCCAGCAGCAGGTGGAACACTGAAGCTTTCTTT. Translated, it gives CASSRWNTEAFF.

This chain connects TRBV19 to TRBJ1-2, with D unclear. The CDR3 spans 14 residues. Looked up from germline, CDR1 is LNHDA and CDR2 is SQIVND (reference sequence). Trimming stripped 3 bases from V and 8 bases from J, with 16 bases between. Here the CDR3 DNA reads TGTGCCAGTAGTATCGGGAATACTTATTTAGGCTACACCTTC. Translation: CASSIGNTYLGYTF.

The chain is built from TRBV25-1 and TRBJ2-5; tentatively, D is TRBD2 (5 bases). CDR1 and CDR2 from the germline V gene are MGHDK and SYGVNS. The CDR3 has 12 amino acids. Trimming stripped 4 bases from V and 3 bases from J, with 6 bases between. The CDR3 sequence: CASSVGKETQYF. CDR3 nucleotides: TGTGCCAGCAGTGTCGGGAAAGAGACCCAGTACTTC.

The genes are TRBV7-9 and TRBJ2-3; 9 nucleotides align to TRBD1. The CDR3 totals 12 residues. CDR1 and CDR2 from the germline V gene are SEHNR and FQNEAQ (reference sequence). V lost 5 bases and J lost 9; bases outside the gene matches: 3. The CDR3, as DNA: TGTGCCAGCAGCGGACAGGGGAGAACGCAGTATTTT. Translation: CASSGQGRTQYF.

This chain joins TRBV9 and TRBJ1-4; D ambiguous. Trimming stripped 4 bases from V and 8 bases from J, with 15 bases between. The CDR3 loop spans 14 amino acids. Germline CDR1 and CDR2: SGDLS and YYNGEE. The CDR3 DNA is TGTGCCAGCAGCTTAGGTGACATACGGGAAAAACTGTTTTTT. Its translation: CASSLGDIREKLFF.

The chain couples TRBV6-1 to TRBJ2-6, with D possibly matching TRBD1 (6 bases). The V and J ends lost 0 bases and 5 bases respectively, with 20 bases between them. The length of the CDR3 is 19 residues. CDR1 is MNHNS, CDR2 SASEGT, per germline. The CDR3 is CASSEARGQTSVWANVLTF. CDR3 nucleotides: TGTGCCAGCAGTGAAGCCAGGGGACAAACATCGGTTTGGGCCAACGTCCTGACTTTC.

This clone was detected only once. This chain joins TRBV4-1 and TRBJ1-3; 8 nucleotides align to TRBD1. V shed 0 bases and J 3 bases; nucleotides not matched to a gene: 7. CDR1 and CDR2 from the germline V gene are MGHRA and YSYEKL. The CDR3 length is 17 residues. As DNA, the CDR3 is TGCGCCAGCAGCCAAGAGACAGGGACAGGCCGTGGAAACACCATATATTTT. Encoded protein: CASSQETGTGRGNTIYF.

The table lists this clone with a count of one. The chain is built from TRBV9 and TRBJ1-1; D is ambiguous. The CDR3 consists of 13 residues. Trimming stripped 0 bases from V and 1 base from J, with 4 bases between. Germline V gene sequence: CDR1 SGDLS, CDR2 YYNGEE. The DNA for the CDR3 is TGTGCCAGCAGCGTAGGGTGGAACACTGAAGCTTTCTTT. It yields the protein CASSVGWNTEAFF. Full variable domain (rest looked up from reference TRBV9 and TRBJ1-1): DSGVTQTPKHLITATGQRVTLRCSPRSGDLSVYWYQQSLDQGLQFLIQYYNGEERAKGNILERFSAQQFPDLHSELNLSSLELGDSALYFCASSVGWNTEAFFGQGTRLTVV.

V and J are TRBV28 and TRBJ1-2; no definite D call. V shed 1 base and J shed 2 bases, with 8 bases lying between them. The CDR3 runs to 14 residues. The germline V gene has CDR1 MDHEN and CDR2 SYDVKM. The CDR3 sequence is CASSLFAPNYGYTF. Written as DNA, the CDR3 is TGTGCCAGCAGTTTATTTGCCCCCAACTATGGCTACACCTTC.

This clone was recorded only once. The chain joins TRBV5-4 to TRBJ1-6; the D is unclear. The CDR3 runs to 12 residues. Germline lookup yields CDR1 SGHNT and CDR2 YYREEE (reference sequence). V was clipped by 6 bases and J by 8 bases, with 9 bases between them. CDR3 sequence (DNA): TGTGCCAGCAATCAAAGGGATTCACCCCTCCACTTT. As protein: CASNQRDSPLHF.

This chain joins TRBV9 and TRBJ2-2; possibly TRBD1 for D (5 bases). Germline assignment: CDR1 SGDLS and CDR2 YYNGEE. This CDR3 spans 14 amino acids. V was cut by 3 bases and J by 2 bases, with 8 bases left in between. CDR3 loop: CASSEGANTGELFF. The CDR3 nucleotides read TGTGCCAGCAGCGAAGGGGCCAACACCGGGGAGCTGTTTTTT.

The gene calls are TRBV6-5 and TRBJ1-4, with 9 nucleotides matching TRBD1. Trimming cost V 2 bases and J 7 bases; bases outside gene matches: 2. Germline-derived CDR1 and CDR2 are MNHEY and SVGAGI. The CDR3 runs to 14 residues. The CDR3 bases are TGTGCCAGCAGTTACCGGACAGGGGTTGAAAAACTGTTTTTT. It is translated as CASSYRTGVEKLFF.

The V call is TRBV5-4, the J call TRBJ2-7; weak D call: TRBD1 (5 bases). From germline, CDR1 is SGHNT and CDR2 YYREEE (reference sequence). Trimming took 4 bases from V and 4 from J, leaving 18 bases between them. The CDR3 is 15 residues long. The CDR3 sequence: CASSPPRDSTYEQYF. The CDR3, as DNA: TGTGCCAGCAGCCCCCCCAGGGATTCAACGTACGAGCAGTACTTC.